This T cell receptor beta chain was recovered during a study of identical twins. The study, taken as a whole, reports: Within beta out-of-frame sequences, the excess sharing observed between twins was weaker.

Points on this clonotype: Antigen unknown.

TCRdb used MiXCR to reprocess the 5' RACE reads, holding one entry per CDR3 protein. Among hundreds of thousands of distinct CDR3 sequences listed, approximately 24% were seen once. Germline V CDR1 and CDR2: SGHRS, YFSETQ. The CDR3 sequence is 16 residues long. Germline trimming cut 2 bases from V and 2 bases from J; bases unmatched to any gene: 9. Donors were all healthy Caucasians. These same data were also listed under a study on T cells expressing NK-cell markers. That report adds: Within several experiments, an anti-gamma-delta TCR antibody kept the sorting limited to alpha-beta TCR T cells.

The rearrangement joins TRBV5-1 to TRBJ1-1; 7 positions match TRBD1. This receptor was taken from a woman younger than 35 in good health. The sample was CD4+ T cells sorted from blood. In DNA form, the CDR3 reads TGCGCCAGCAGCTTTCTTCCCGGGACAGCCAACACTGAAGCTTTCTTT. Protein product: CASSFLPGTANTEAFF.